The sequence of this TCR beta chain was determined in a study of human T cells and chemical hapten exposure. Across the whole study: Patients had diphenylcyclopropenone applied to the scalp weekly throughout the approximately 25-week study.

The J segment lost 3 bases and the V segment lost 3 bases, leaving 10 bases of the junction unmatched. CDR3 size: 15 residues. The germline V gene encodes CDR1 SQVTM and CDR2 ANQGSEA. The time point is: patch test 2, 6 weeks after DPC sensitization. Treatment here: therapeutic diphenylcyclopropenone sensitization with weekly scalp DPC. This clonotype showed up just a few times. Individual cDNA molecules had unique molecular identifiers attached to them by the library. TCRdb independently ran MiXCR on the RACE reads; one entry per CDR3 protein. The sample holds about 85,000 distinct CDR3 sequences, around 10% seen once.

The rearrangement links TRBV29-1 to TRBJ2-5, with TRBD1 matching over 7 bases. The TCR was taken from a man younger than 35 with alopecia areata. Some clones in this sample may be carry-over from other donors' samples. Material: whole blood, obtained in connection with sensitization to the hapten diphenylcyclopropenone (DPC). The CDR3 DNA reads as TGCAGCGTTGATCCCGAACAGGGGATAGAAGAGACCCAGTACTTC. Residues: CSVDPEQGIEETQYF.